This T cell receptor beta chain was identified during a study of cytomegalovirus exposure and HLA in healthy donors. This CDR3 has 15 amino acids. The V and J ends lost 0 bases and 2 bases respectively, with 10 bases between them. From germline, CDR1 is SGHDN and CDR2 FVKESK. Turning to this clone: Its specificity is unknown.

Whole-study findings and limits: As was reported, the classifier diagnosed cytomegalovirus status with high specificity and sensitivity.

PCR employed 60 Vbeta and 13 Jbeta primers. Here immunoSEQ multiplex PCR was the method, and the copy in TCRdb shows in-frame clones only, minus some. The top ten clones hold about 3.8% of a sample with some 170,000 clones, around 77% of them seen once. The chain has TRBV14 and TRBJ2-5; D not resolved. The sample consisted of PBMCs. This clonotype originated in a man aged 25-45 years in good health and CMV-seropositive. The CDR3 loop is CASSQDNKRQETQYF. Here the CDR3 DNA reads TGTGCCAGCAGCCAAGATAACAAAAGACAAGAGACCCAGTACTTC.